This TCR beta chain stems from a study of T cell changes during pregnancy in multiple sclerosis. The CDR3 contains 14 residues. The V and J ends lost 5 bases and 1 base, in that order; junction bases with no gene match: 5. Germline V lookup: CDR1 SEHNR, CDR2 FQNEAQ (reference sequence). This clone was recorded a few times. TCRdb's copy holds only in-frame clones and misses some; the assay was immunoSEQ multiplex PCR. The sample gives some 27,000 clones, roughly nine tenths of which show up once; roughly 7.4% is in the top ten. The sample consisted of CD8+ T cells from peripheral blood mononuclear cells, taken before pregnancy. The TCR sequence derives from a female donor with multiple sclerosis, enrolled in a pregnancy study. The chain couples TRBV7-9 to TRBJ2-7; 7 bases agree with TRBD1. The DNA of the CDR3 is TGTGCCAGCAGCCTCCCGGGACAGTCCTACGAGCAGTACTTC. Amino acid sequence: CASSLPGQSYEQYF.